The clone carrying this TCR beta chain was seen only a few times. Its cognate antigen is unknown. The CDR3 goes on 3 residues after the read ends, and that part is filled in from the germline J gene. The data originate from a study of T cell clonality in common variable immunodeficiency. The CDR3 covers 17 residues. Trimming took 3 bases from V and 0 from J; bases not matched to a gene: 8. The V gene's germline CDR1 is KGHSH and CDR2 LQKENI. Assay used: immunoSEQ multiplex PCR; TCRdb lists only in-frame clones, some missing. The sample is made up of fewer than 20,000 clones, none counted only once. Study-wide results and caveats: Fewer deletions and N-nucleotide insertions were reportedly seen in common variable immunodeficiency TCR beta sequences. CVID subjects shared fewer TCRbeta clones than healthy controls did.

All CVID subjects were on immunoglobulin replacement for at least one year. V is TRBV18 and J is TRBJ2-5, with 9 bases lining up with TRBD2. The specimen sequenced was peripheral blood mononuclear cells. This clonotype was sampled from a human donor with common variable immunodeficiency. The part of the CDR3 DNA that was read is TGTGCCAGCTCACCTCGGGGATCTAGCGGGAACCAAGAGACC. This gives the protein CASSPRGSSGNQET. The CDR3 in its entirety is CASSPRGSSGNQETQYF.